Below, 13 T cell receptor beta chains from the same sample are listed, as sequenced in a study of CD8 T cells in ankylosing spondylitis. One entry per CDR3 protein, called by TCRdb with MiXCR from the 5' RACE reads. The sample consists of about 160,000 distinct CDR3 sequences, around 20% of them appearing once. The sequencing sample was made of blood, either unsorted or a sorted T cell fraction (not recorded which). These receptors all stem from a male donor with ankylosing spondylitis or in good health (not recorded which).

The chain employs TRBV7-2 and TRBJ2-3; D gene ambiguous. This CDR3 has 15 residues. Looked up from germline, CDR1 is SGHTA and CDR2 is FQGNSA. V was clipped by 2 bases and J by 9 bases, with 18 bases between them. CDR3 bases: TGTGCCAGCAGCTTAACCCGTGCCAGGACGGGCACGCAGTATTTT. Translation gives CASSLTRARTGTQYF.

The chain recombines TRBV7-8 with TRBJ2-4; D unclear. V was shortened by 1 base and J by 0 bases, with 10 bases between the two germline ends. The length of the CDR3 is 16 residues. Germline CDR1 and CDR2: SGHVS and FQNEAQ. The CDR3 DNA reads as TGTGCCAGCAGCTTAGACGCCAGAGTAGCCAAAAACATTCAGTACTTC. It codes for CASSLDARVAKNIQYF. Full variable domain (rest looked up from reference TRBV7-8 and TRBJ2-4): GAGVSQSPRYKVAKRGQDVALRCDPISGHVSLFWYQQALGQGPEFLTYFQNEAQLDKSGLPSDRFFAERPEGSVSTLKIQRTQQEDSAVYLCASSLDARVAKNIQYFGAGTRLSVL.

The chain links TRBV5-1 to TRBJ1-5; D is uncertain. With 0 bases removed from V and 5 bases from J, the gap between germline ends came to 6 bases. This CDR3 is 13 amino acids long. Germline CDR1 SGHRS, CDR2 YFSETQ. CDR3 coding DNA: TGCGCCAGCAGCTTGGACGGGGATCAGCCCCAGCATTTT. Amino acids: CASSLDGDQPQHF.

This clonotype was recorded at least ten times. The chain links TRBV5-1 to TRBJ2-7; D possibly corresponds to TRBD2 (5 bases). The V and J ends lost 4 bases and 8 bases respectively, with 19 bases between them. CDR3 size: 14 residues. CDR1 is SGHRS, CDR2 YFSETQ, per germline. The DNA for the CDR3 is TGCGCCAGCAGCCCCCCGGGGTCGGACTCAAAGCAGTACTTC. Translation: CASSPPGSDSKQYF.

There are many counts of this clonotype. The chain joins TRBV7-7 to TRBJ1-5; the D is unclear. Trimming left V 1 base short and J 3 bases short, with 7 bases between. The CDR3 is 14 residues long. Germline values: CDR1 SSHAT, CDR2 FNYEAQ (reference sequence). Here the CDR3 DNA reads TGTGCCAGCAGCTTAGGAAGGCCCAATCAGCCCCAGCATTTT. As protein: CASSLGRPNQPQHF.

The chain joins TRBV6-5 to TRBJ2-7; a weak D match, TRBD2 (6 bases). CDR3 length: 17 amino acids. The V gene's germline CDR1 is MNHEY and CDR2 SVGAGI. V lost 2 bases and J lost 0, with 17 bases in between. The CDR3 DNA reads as TGTGCCAGCAGTTACGCTCGTAGCGGTACAAGCTCCTACGAGCAGTACTTC. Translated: CASSYARSGTSSYEQYF.

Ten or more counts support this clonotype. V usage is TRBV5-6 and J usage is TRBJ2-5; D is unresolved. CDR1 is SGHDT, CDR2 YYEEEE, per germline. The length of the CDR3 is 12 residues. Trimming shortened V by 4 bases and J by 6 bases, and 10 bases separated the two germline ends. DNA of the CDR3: TGTGCCAGCAGCAGCGTCAGTCAGACCCAGTACTTC. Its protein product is CASSSVSQTQYF.

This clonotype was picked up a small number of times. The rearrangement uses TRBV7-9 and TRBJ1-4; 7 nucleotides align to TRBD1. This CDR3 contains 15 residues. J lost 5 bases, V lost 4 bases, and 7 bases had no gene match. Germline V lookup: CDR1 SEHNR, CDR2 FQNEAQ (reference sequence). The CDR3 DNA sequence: TGTGCCAGCAGCTGGCGGACAGGACAAAATGAAAAACTGTTTTTT. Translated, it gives CASSWRTGQNEKLFF.

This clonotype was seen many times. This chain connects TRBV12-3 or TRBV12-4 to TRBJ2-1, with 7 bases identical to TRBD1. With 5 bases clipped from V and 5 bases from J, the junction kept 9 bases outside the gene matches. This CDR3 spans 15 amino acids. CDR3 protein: CASSQIRTGDNEQFF. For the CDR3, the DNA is TGTGCCAGCAGTCAAATTCGGACAGGCGACAATGAGCAGTTCTTC.

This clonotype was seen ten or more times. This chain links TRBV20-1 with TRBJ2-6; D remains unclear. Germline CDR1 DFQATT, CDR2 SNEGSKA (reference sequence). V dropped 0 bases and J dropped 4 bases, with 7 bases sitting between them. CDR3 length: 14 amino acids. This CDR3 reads CSAREGTGANVLTF. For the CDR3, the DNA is TGCAGTGCTAGAGAGGGTACGGGGGCCAACGTCCTGACTTTC.

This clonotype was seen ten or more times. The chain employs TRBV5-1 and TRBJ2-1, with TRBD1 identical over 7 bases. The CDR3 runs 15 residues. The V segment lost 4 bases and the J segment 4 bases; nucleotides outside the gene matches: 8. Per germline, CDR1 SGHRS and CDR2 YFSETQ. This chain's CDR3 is CASSDTGTEYNEQFF. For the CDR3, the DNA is TGCGCCAGCAGCGACACCGGGACAGAATACAATGAGCAGTTCTTC.

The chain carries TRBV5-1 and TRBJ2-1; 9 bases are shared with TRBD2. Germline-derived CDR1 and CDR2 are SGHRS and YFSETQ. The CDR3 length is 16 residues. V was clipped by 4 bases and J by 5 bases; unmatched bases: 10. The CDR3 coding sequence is TGCGCCAGCAGCCCCCCTGTTAGCGGGAGCGACAATGAGCAGTTCTTC. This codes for CASSPPVSGSDNEQFF.

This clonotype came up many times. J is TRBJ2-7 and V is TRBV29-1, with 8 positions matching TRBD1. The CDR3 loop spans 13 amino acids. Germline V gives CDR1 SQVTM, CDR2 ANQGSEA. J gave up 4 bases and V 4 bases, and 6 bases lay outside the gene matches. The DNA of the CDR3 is TGCAGCGTTGTGCTCAGGGGGCGATACGAGCAGTACTTC. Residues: CSVVLRGRYEQYF.